This T cell receptor (beta chain) comes out of a study of B cell selection in AIRE deficiency. As regards this clone: Its specificity is unknown.

Points from the study as a whole: About a third of healthy-shared Treg TCRbeta sequences appeared in patient Tconv cells. Only 8.5% to 9.5% of roughly 3,700 shared Treg sequences were patient-specific; 31.6% healthy-specific. Shared Treg sequences had shorter CDR3s, biased toward rearrangements with few non-templated insertions.

Profiling relied on immunoSEQ multiplex PCR, and the TCRdb table lists in-frame clones only, not all of them. The sample records some 24,000 clones, roughly 97% being singletons. CD4+CD127+ cells were sorted as the conventional CD4 T cells. Control samples were from healthy, unrelated donors. The length of the CDR3 is 16 residues. Germline V gene data show CDR1 as SGHRS and CDR2 as YFSETQ. With V trimmed by 2 bases and J by 6 bases, 7 bases remained unmatched. The origin of this receptor is a human donor in good health. The rearrangement uses TRBV5-1 and TRBJ2-3, with 12 bases that match TRBD2. Source material: CD4+CD127+ conventional T cells sorted from PBMCs. This CDR3 reads CASSLGLAGSGDTQYF. CDR3 DNA sequence: TGCGCCAGCAGCTTAGGACTAGCGGGAAGTGGGGATACGCAGTATTTT.